This T cell receptor (beta chain) was sequenced in a study of T cell repertoires in ileal Crohn's disease. V shed 5 bases, J shed 4 bases, and the junction held 9 bases outside the gene matches. The V gene's germline CDR1 is SGHVS and CDR2 FQNEAQ. The CDR3 totals 15 residues. Findings and limits, study-wide: Clonality above 26.8% at surgery always came with endoscopic recurrence.

Time point reported: inflamed ileum from the surgical specimen. As to this clone: Its antigen is as yet unknown.

Assay used: immunoSEQ multiplex PCR; TCRdb lists only in-frame clones, some missing. The data contain 8,000 or so clones, roughly 85% of them singletons. The sequencing sample was made of ileal tissue. The clonotype comes from an adult with Crohn's disease. This chain joins TRBV7-8 and TRBJ2-3; TRBD1 agrees at 7 bases. CDR3 in DNA: TGTGCCAGCAGCCCAAACAGGGGTCCGGCAGATACGCAGTATTTT. Translation: CASSPNRGPADTQYF.